The rows below give T cell receptor beta chains drawn from one sample of a study of T cell responses to AZD1222 COVID-19 vaccine. Libraries were prepared by immunoSEQ multiplex PCR; TCRdb keeps only in-frame clonotypes and omits some of them. The data hold some 150,000 clones, with more than 80% observed a single time. Sequencing used peripheral blood, obtained on day 0 of AZD1222 vaccination. All receptors come from an adult in good health. Both conserved end residues are part of each CDR3. Fields, in order: V gene, J gene, clone size, D gene, CDR3 DNA, CDR3 protein. D genes are given only for firm matches. The size of a clone is reported for some rows only, either as once, few or many, or as a class for expanded clones.

v_call: TRBV7-7; j_call: TRBJ1-1; clone_size: -; d_call: -; cdr3_nt: TGTGCCAGCAGCTTAGAGAGGGGGACTGAAGCTTTCTTT; cdr3_aa: CASSLERGTEAFF
v_call: TRBV25-1; j_call: TRBJ1-4; clone_size: -; d_call: TRBD1; cdr3_nt: TGTGCCAGCAGTGAGACGACAGGGGGTGATGAAAAACTGTTTTTT; cdr3_aa: CASSETTGGDEKLFF
v_call: TRBV29-1; j_call: TRBJ2-7; clone_size: -; d_call: -; cdr3_nt: TGCAGCGCACAGGGATTCCTAGATTACGAGCAGTACTTC; cdr3_aa: CSAQGFLDYEQYF
v_call: TRBV7-2; j_call: TRBJ2-2; clone_size: -; d_call: TRBD2; cdr3_nt: TGTGCCAGCAGCTTAGGTGGTAGCGGGAGCACCGGGGAGCTGTTTTTT; cdr3_aa: CASSLGGSGSTGELFF
v_call: TRBV29-1; j_call: TRBJ1-1; clone_size: -; d_call: -; cdr3_nt: TGCAGCGTTGAAGGTTCCCAACTCCGGGGTATCGCTTTCTTT; cdr3_aa: CSVEGSQLRGIAFF
v_call: TRBV6-5; j_call: TRBJ1-4; clone_size: -; d_call: -; cdr3_nt: TGTGCCAGCAGTCAGATTGGGGCCGGGGATGAAAAACTGTTTTTT; cdr3_aa: CASSQIGAGDEKLFF
v_call: TRBV6-5; j_call: TRBJ2-5; clone_size: -; d_call: -; cdr3_nt: TGTGCCAGCAGTTATGGCGGAACCCAAGAGACCCAGTACTTC; cdr3_aa: CASSYGGTQETQYF
v_call: TRBV5-1; j_call: TRBJ1-2; clone_size: -; d_call: TRBD1; cdr3_nt: TGCGCCAGCAGCTTGGTCCAGGGGGAGGGCTATGGCTACACCTTC; cdr3_aa: CASSLVQGEGYGYTF
v_call: TRBV10-3; j_call: TRBJ2-3; clone_size: -; d_call: TRBD2; cdr3_nt: TGTGCCATCAGTGAGTTGGGACTAGCGGGGGCAGATACGCAGTATTTT; cdr3_aa: CAISELGLAGADTQYF
v_call: TRBV6-5; j_call: TRBJ1-1; clone_size: once; d_call: TRBD1; cdr3_nt: TGTGCCAGCAGGTCGGGACAGGGGGCTGTTGAAGCTTTCTTT; cdr3_aa: CASRSGQGAVEAFF
v_call: TRBV3-1/TRBV3-2; j_call: TRBJ2-1; clone_size: -; d_call: TRBD2; cdr3_nt: TGTGCCAGCAGCCTAAGAGGGGCGGGAGGTCTGGGTGAGCAGTTCTTC; cdr3_aa: CASSLRGAGGLGEQFF
v_call: TRBV4-2; j_call: TRBJ2-3; clone_size: -; d_call: TRBD2; cdr3_nt: TGTGCCAGTGGGACTAGCGGGAGGGCGGGGCCAGATACGCAGTATTTT; cdr3_aa: CASGTSGRAGPDTQYF
v_call: TRBV19; j_call: TRBJ1-2; clone_size: -; d_call: -; cdr3_nt: TGTGCCAGTAGCCCTCTGGACACCAGCTATGGCTACACCTTC; cdr3_aa: CASSPLDTSYGYTF
v_call: TRBV6-1; j_call: TRBJ1-2; clone_size: -; d_call: -; cdr3_nt: TGTGCCAGCAGTGAATCTGGGGTAGGGGGCTATGGCTACACCTTC; cdr3_aa: CASSESGVGGYGYTF
v_call: TRBV19; j_call: TRBJ1-1; clone_size: -; d_call: -; cdr3_nt: TGTGCCAGTAGTGAGATCCGGAGAGCTTTCTTT; cdr3_aa: CASSEIRRAFF
v_call: TRBV11-2; j_call: TRBJ2-7; clone_size: -; d_call: -; cdr3_nt: TGTGCCAGCATGGGCGGTTACTACGAGCAGTACTTC; cdr3_aa: CASMGGYYEQYF
v_call: TRBV5-1; j_call: TRBJ1-6; clone_size: -; d_call: -; cdr3_nt: TGCGCCAGCAGCTTGGATGGGGGTGGTAATTCACCCCTCCACTTT; cdr3_aa: CASSLDGGGNSPLHF
v_call: TRBV5-1; j_call: TRBJ2-5; clone_size: once; d_call: TRBD1; cdr3_nt: TGCGCCAGCAGCGGCGGACAGGGTACCGAAGAGACCCAGTACTTC; cdr3_aa: CASSGGQGTEETQYF
v_call: TRBV7-6; j_call: TRBJ1-1; clone_size: -; d_call: -; cdr3_nt: TGTGCCAGCAGCCCGCGACTGGGACTGAACACTGAAGCTTTCTTT; cdr3_aa: CASSPRLGLNTEAFF
v_call: TRBV15; j_call: TRBJ2-7; clone_size: -; d_call: TRBD2; cdr3_nt: TGTGCCACCAGCAGGTCAGGACTAGCGGGAGGGAACGAGCAGTACTTC; cdr3_aa: CATSRSGLAGGNEQYF
v_call: TRBV14; j_call: TRBJ2-7; clone_size: -; d_call: -; cdr3_nt: TGTGCCAGCAGCCAAGATCAACGTCCATCCTACGAGCAGTACTTC; cdr3_aa: CASSQDQRPSYEQYF
v_call: TRBV4-2; j_call: TRBJ2-7; clone_size: once; d_call: -; cdr3_nt: TGTGCCAGCAGCCAAGAGGGGGGCTACGAGCAGTACTTC; cdr3_aa: CASSQEGGYEQYF
v_call: TRBV5-6; j_call: TRBJ1-1; clone_size: -; d_call: -; cdr3_nt: TGTGCCAGCAGCAACTCAGGGTACACTGAAGCTTTCTTT; cdr3_aa: CASSNSGYTEAFF
v_call: TRBV7-8; j_call: TRBJ1-2; clone_size: once; d_call: -; cdr3_nt: TGTGCCAGCAGCTTCCCTGGGGGTGGCTACACCTTC; cdr3_aa: CASSFPGGGYTF
v_call: TRBV12-2; j_call: TRBJ2-5; clone_size: -; d_call: -; cdr3_nt: TGTGCAAGTCGCCAACACCAGGGGCAACTAGCGGAAAATAGGGGAGAGACCCAGTACTTC; cdr3_aa: CASRQHQGQLAENRGETQYF
v_call: TRBV7-6; j_call: TRBJ1-1; clone_size: -; d_call: -; cdr3_nt: TGTGCCAGCAGCCCCGGAGACGGCAACACTGAAGCTTTCTTT; cdr3_aa: CASSPGDGNTEAFF
v_call: TRBV6-5; j_call: TRBJ2-1; clone_size: -; d_call: TRBD2; cdr3_nt: TGTGCCAGCAGTTACTCTCCCGGGGGGGCCTACAATGAGCAGTTCTTC; cdr3_aa: CASSYSPGGAYNEQFF
v_call: TRBV6-1; j_call: TRBJ2-7; clone_size: -; d_call: TRBD2; cdr3_nt: TGTGCCAGCAGTGAAGGACCTAGCGGGAGTATCTACGAGCAGTACTTC; cdr3_aa: CASSEGPSGSIYEQYF
v_call: TRBV18; j_call: TRBJ1-1; clone_size: -; d_call: -; cdr3_nt: TGTGCCAGCCCAGGGTCGGGCACTGAAGCTTTCTTT; cdr3_aa: CASPGSGTEAFF
v_call: TRBV29-1; j_call: TRBJ2-1; clone_size: -; d_call: TRBD2; cdr3_nt: TGCAGCGTTGAACGGGAGGCGGGCAATGAGCAGTTCTTC; cdr3_aa: CSVEREAGNEQFF
v_call: TRBV27; j_call: TRBJ1-2; clone_size: -; d_call: TRBD1; cdr3_nt: TGTGCCAGCAGTTCCGGGACAGGCGATGGCTACACCTTC; cdr3_aa: CASSSGTGDGYTF
v_call: TRBV24-1; j_call: TRBJ1-1; clone_size: -; d_call: -; cdr3_nt: TGTGCCACCAGTGACCCGCCGTCCGGGATGGAAAACACTGAAGCTTTCTTT; cdr3_aa: CATSDPPSGMENTEAFF
v_call: TRBV11-2; j_call: TRBJ2-6; clone_size: -; d_call: TRBD2; cdr3_nt: TGTGCCAGCAGCCTTCCGCGGGGGGCTGGGGCCAACGTCCTGACTTTC; cdr3_aa: CASSLPRGAGANVLTF
v_call: TRBV6-5; j_call: TRBJ1-6; clone_size: -; d_call: TRBD1; cdr3_nt: TGTGCCAGCAGCCCGGACAGGGCATGGGGGCCCCTCCACTTT; cdr3_aa: CASSPDRAWGPLHF
v_call: TRBV5-1; j_call: TRBJ1-3; clone_size: -; d_call: -; cdr3_nt: TGCGCCAGCAGCCCTATTACAGGTCCGGGAAACACCATATATTTT; cdr3_aa: CASSPITGPGNTIYF
v_call: TRBV7-2; j_call: TRBJ2-7; clone_size: -; d_call: -; cdr3_nt: TGTGCCAGCAGCTTGTTTATCGCGACACCGAGCTTC; cdr3_aa: CASSLFIATPSF
v_call: TRBV7-6; j_call: TRBJ1-3; clone_size: -; d_call: -; cdr3_nt: TGTGCCAGCAGCTTAGAACAGGGAGACGGAAACACCATATATTTT; cdr3_aa: CASSLEQGDGNTIYF